The rows below give T cell receptor beta chains drawn from one sample of a study of siplizumab effects on memory and regulatory T cells. Some clones are missing from TCRdb's copy, which holds only in-frame ones; the method was immunoSEQ multiplex PCR. The table has under 130,000 clones, 85% to 95% seen once; the top ten hold 0.32%. Sequenced input: CD4+ T cells sorted from blood. Every receptor here comes from a human donor in good health. The CDR3 runs from the conserved cysteine through the conserved F or W. The D gene is left open where the match is weak. A clone size is listed for some rows: how often the clone was seen (once, few, many), or a class if it is expanded.

CDR3 DNA,CDR3 protein,D gene,J gene,V gene,clone size
TGTGCCAGCAGCTTGGGGGGACGAGCTAACTATGGCTACACCTTC,CASSLGGRANYGYTF,-,TRBJ1-2,TRBV5-6,-
TGTGCCAGCAGCTTAGGAGGTTCATTGGCCTACGAGCAGTACTTC,CASSLGGSLAYEQYF,-,TRBJ2-7,TRBV11-3,-
TGTGCCAGCAGCTCTCGGACAGGGCACGAGCAGTACTTC,CASSSRTGHEQYF,TRBD1,TRBJ2-7,TRBV7-2,-
TGTGCCAGCAGTGAATCGATAGCGGGGGGTAGCACAGATACGCAGTATTTT,CASSESIAGGSTDTQYF,TRBD2,TRBJ2-3,TRBV6-1,-
TGTGCCAGCAGTTGGTCAGGGTGGGGCGACAATGAGCAGTTCTTC,CASSWSGWGDNEQFF,-,TRBJ2-1,TRBV6-6,-
TGTGCCTGGAGGGGGCCTAGCGGCTACGAGCAGTACTTC,CAWRGPSGYEQYF,TRBD2,TRBJ2-7,TRBV30,-
TGTGCCAGCAGCTTAACGGCGGAAGCATACAATGAGCAGTTCTTC,CASSLTAEAYNEQFF,-,TRBJ2-1,TRBV7-8,-
TGTGCCATCAGCGAAGAACAGGGTGGCTACACCTTC,CAISEEQGGYTF,-,TRBJ1-2,TRBV10-3,-
TGTGCCAGCAGCTCGACTAGCGGGGCTTACAATGAGCAGTTCTTC,CASSSTSGAYNEQFF,TRBD2,TRBJ2-1,TRBV7-3,-
TGTGCCAGCCTGAGACAGGACTTTTCCTACAATGAGCAGTTCTTC,CASLRQDFSYNEQFF,-,TRBJ2-1,TRBV6-1,-
TGTGCCAGCAGTCCGACAGGGGGCCACGAGCAGTACTTC,CASSPTGGHEQYF,TRBD1,TRBJ2-7,TRBV7-9,-
TGCAGCGTCAGACAGGGTGACACCGGGGAGCTGTTTTTT,CSVRQGDTGELFF,TRBD1,TRBJ2-2,TRBV29-1,-
TGTGCCAGCAGACCCTTGACTAGCCAAGGCTACGAGCAGTACTTC,CASRPLTSQGYEQYF,TRBD2,TRBJ2-7,TRBV6-6,-
TGTGCCAGCAGCCCCCTACAGGGTGGGGCCTACGAGCAGTACTTC,CASSPLQGGAYEQYF,-,TRBJ2-7,TRBV7-6,-
TGTGCCAGCAGTTTAACAGGGGGAATTCAGGCCGGGGAGCTGTTTTTT,CASSLTGGIQAGELFF,TRBD1,TRBJ2-2,TRBV2,-
TGTGCCAGCAGCCAAGGTATAGGCAGGATGAACACTGAAGCTTTCTTT,CASSQGIGRMNTEAFF,-,TRBJ1-1,TRBV14,-
TGCGCCAGCAGCTTGTCTGGGAACTCATATGGCTACACCTTC,CASSLSGNSYGYTF,-,TRBJ1-2,TRBV5-1,-
TGTGCCAGCAGCCTCGGGACTAGCGGGAGTGGAGTCCAAAACATTCAGTACTTC,CASSLGTSGSGVQNIQYF,TRBD2,TRBJ2-4,TRBV11-2,once
TGTGCCAGTAGTATAGCAGGGGTTGGCAATCAGCCCCAGCATTTT,CASSIAGVGNQPQHF,-,TRBJ1-5,TRBV19,-
TGTGCCAGCAGCTTTGGGACAGGGGCGGCGGAGACCCAGTACTTC,CASSFGTGAAETQYF,TRBD1,TRBJ2-5,TRBV7-9,-
TGTGCCAGCAGTCCGAGGGGGAGCTCTGGGGCCAACGTCCTGACTTTC,CASSPRGSSGANVLTF,-,TRBJ2-6,TRBV27,-
TGTGCCAGCAGCTGGCGGGGGGCCTATGGCTACACCTTC,CASSWRGAYGYTF,-,TRBJ1-2,TRBV5-4,-
TGTGCCAGCAGTTACCCCGACAGGACTTTAAGACAGCCCCAGCATTTT,CASSYPDRTLRQPQHF,-,TRBJ1-5,TRBV6-6,-
TGTGCCAGCAGCTTTTGGGGGGTTACCAGGTCCTACAATGAGCAGTTCTTC,CASSFWGVTRSYNEQFF,-,TRBJ2-1,TRBV7-2,-
TGTGCCAGCAGTGATCCGGGACAGGGGGCGGAGGGCACTGAAGCTTTCTTT,CASSDPGQGAEGTEAFF,TRBD1,TRBJ1-1,TRBV6-1,-
TGTGCCAGCCCGGGACAGGGGGCCCCCAACTATGGCTACACCTTC,CASPGQGAPNYGYTF,TRBD1,TRBJ1-2,TRBV25-1,-
TGCGCCAGCAGCCAAGTAGGAACGGCAACTAATGAAAAACTGTTTTTT,CASSQVGTATNEKLFF,-,TRBJ1-4,TRBV4-1,-
TGTGCCAGCAGTCTTCAGGGAGGCACTGAAGCTTTCTTT,CASSLQGGTEAFF,-,TRBJ1-1,TRBV7-2,-
TGCGCCAGCAGCGCCATGGGACAGGGTGGCCGCGAGCAGTACTTC,CASSAMGQGGREQYF,TRBD1,TRBJ2-7,TRBV5-1,-
TGTGCCAGCAGCTTAGGTCGGGGGAAGGGTTTAGACACTGAAGCTTTCTTT,CASSLGRGKGLDTEAFF,-,TRBJ1-1,TRBV11-3,-
TGTGCCAGCAGCTTACCAGGGGGCGGTGGCTACACCTTC,CASSLPGGGGYTF,TRBD1,TRBJ1-2,TRBV7-9,-
TGTGCCAGCTCACCAGGGACAGCAAACACTGAAGCTTTCTTT,CASSPGTANTEAFF,TRBD1,TRBJ1-1,TRBV18,-
TGTGCCAGCAGCTTAGAAGGGTATACCGGGGAGCTGTTTTTT,CASSLEGYTGELFF,-,TRBJ2-2,TRBV7-8,-
TGTGCCAGCAGCGTAGGGACAGCCACTGGAAACACCATATATTTT,CASSVGTATGNTIYF,-,TRBJ1-3,TRBV9,-
TGTGCCAGCGTCCCGGGACACCCACAAGAGACCCAGTACTTC,CASVPGHPQETQYF,-,TRBJ2-5,TRBV2,-
TGTGCCAGCAGCTTGGACGCGGGGTCCCCCAATCAGCCCCAGCATTTT,CASSLDAGSPNQPQHF,-,TRBJ1-5,TRBV5-4,-
TGTGCCAGCAGCCAGTCCGGGTCCGATACGCAGTATTTT,CASSQSGSDTQYF,-,TRBJ2-3,TRBV4-2,-
TGTGCCAGTAGTATAGTGGGGACAGGGAAGGAGAACTATGGCTACACCTTC,CASSIVGTGKENYGYTF,TRBD1,TRBJ1-2,TRBV19,-
TGCAGCGTTGATAATCCCTGGGGCCGCACAGATACGCAGTATTTT,CSVDNPWGRTDTQYF,-,TRBJ2-3,TRBV29-1,-
TGTGCCAGCAGCCAAATTTTCGGCGTCGATATCAAGACGGATTATGGCTACACCTTC,CASSQIFGVDIKTDYGYTF,-,TRBJ1-2,TRBV14,-
TGTGCCAGCTCACCACTACCCGGGGACAGGGACTACGAGCAGTACTTC,CASSPLPGDRDYEQYF,TRBD1,TRBJ2-7,TRBV18,-
TGTGCCAGTAGCCCGGGGTTCCACGAGCAGTACTTC,CASSPGFHEQYF,-,TRBJ2-7,TRBV19,-
TGCAGTGCTAGGGCCCATACTGGCTACACCTTC,CSARAHTGYTF,-,TRBJ1-2,TRBV20-1,-
TGTGCCTGGGTAGGGGGGGGAAACACCATATATTTT,CAWVGGGNTIYF,-,TRBJ1-3,TRBV30,-
TGTGCCAGTAGTATTATGGGGCACATTAGCAATCAGCCCCAGCATTTT,CASSIMGHISNQPQHF,-,TRBJ1-5,TRBV19,-
TGTGCCAGCAGTGTGACAGGGGGTCAGCCCCAGCATTTT,CASSVTGGQPQHF,TRBD1,TRBJ1-5,TRBV7-2,-
TGTGCCTGGAGTCGAAAGACAGGGCCAAATCAGCCCCAGCATTTT,CAWSRKTGPNQPQHF,TRBD1,TRBJ1-5,TRBV30,-
TGTGCCAGCTCACCTTCGGTGGTGGTGTCGAACACCGGGGAGCTGTTTTTT,CASSPSVVVSNTGELFF,-,TRBJ2-2,TRBV18,-